These 16 T cell receptor beta chains originate from one sample sequenced in a study of T cells in Graves' hyperthyroidism and ophthalmopathy. It was RNA transcripts that yielded the amplified TCR beta CDR3 regions. HTBI primers were the set used in a first-round RT-PCR of the TCR CDR3. TCRdb used MiXCR to reprocess the multiplex PCR reads, holding one entry per CDR3 protein. Among 600,000 to 850,000 distinct CDR3 sequences listed, under 20% were seen once. Material for sequencing was blood. Every receptor here comes from a woman between 45 and 60 years old with Graves' hyperthyroidism that later progressed to Graves' ophthalmopathy.

This clonotype was found a few times. This may arise from a read error, as a much more abundant clone is one base away. This chain joins TRBV3-1 and TRBJ1-5; 8 bases align to TRBD1. Looked up from germline, CDR1 is LGHDT and CDR2 is YNNKEL (reference sequence). V lost 4 bases and J lost 2; bases outside the gene matches: 4. The CDR3 runs to 15 residues. The CDR3 sequence is CASSPPTGGNQPQHF. CDR3 DNA: TGTGCCAGCAGCCCCCCGACAGGGGGCAATCAGCCCCAGCATTTT.

J is TRBJ2-7 and V is TRBV6-1, with TRBD2 as a possible D gene (6 bases). Per the germline V gene, CDR1 is MNHNS and CDR2 is SASEGT. The CDR3 covers 12 residues. V was trimmed by 8 bases and J by 6 bases, leaving 14 bases between them. This chain's CDR3 is CASLTMGGEQYF. The CDR3 region has the DNA TGTGCCAGCCTCACAATGGGAGGCGAGCAGTACTTC.

This clonotype occurred many times. The chain employs TRBV7-9 and TRBJ2-7, with a weak D call TRBD1 (6 bases). Germline CDR1 and CDR2: SEHNR and FQNEAQ (reference sequence). Trimming removed 6 bases from V and 3 bases from J, with 18 bases in between. This CDR3 is built from 15 residues. CDR3 DNA: TGTGCCAGCAGAGATACAGGGAATCTGGGCTACGAGCAGTACTTC. Its translation: CASRDTGNLGYEQYF.

The rearrangement uses TRBV6-2 or TRBV6-3 and TRBJ2-3; a possible D gene is TRBD1 (5 bases). Germline CDR1 and CDR2: MNHEY and SVGEGT. The CDR3 has 16 amino acids. V lost 2 bases and J 2 bases, leaving 14 bases between the germline ends. The DNA of the CDR3 is TGTGCCAGCAGTTACGGGGCAGGGCGCTACACAGATACGCAGTATTTT. Translation gives CASSYGAGRYTDTQYF.

This rearrangement joins TRBV4-1 to TRBJ1-2, with D tentatively TRBD1 (5 bases). Germline loops: CDR1 MGHRA, CDR2 YSYEKL. Trimming stripped 7 bases from V and 2 bases from J, with 17 bases between. The length of the CDR3 is 15 residues. CDR3 in amino acids: CASTQLSTGNYGYTF. As DNA, the CDR3 is TGCGCCAGCACGCAACTCAGCACAGGAAACTATGGCTACACCTTC.

The chain recombines TRBV29-1 with TRBJ1-3; weak D call: TRBD1 (5 bases). The CDR3 has 14 residues. Trimming shortened V by 6 bases and J by 8 bases, and 20 bases separated the two germline ends. The V gene's germline CDR1 is SQVTM and CDR2 ANQGSEA. The CDR3 sequence is CSVTPRDLGDTIYF. The DNA of the CDR3 is TGCAGCGTGACCCCTAGGGACTTAGGGGACACCATATATTTT. Supplemented by reference TRBV29-1 and TRBJ1-3, the full variable domain reads SAVISQKPSRDICQRGTSLTIQCQVDSQVTMMFWYRQQPGQSLTLIATANQGSEATYESGFVIDKFPISRPNLTFSTLTVSNMSPEDSSIYLCSVTPRDLGDTIYFGEGSWLTVV.

The V and J genes are TRBV20-1 and TRBJ1-1; D remains ambiguous. The germline CDR1 and CDR2 sequences are DFQATT and SNEGSKA (reference sequence). The CDR3 extends over 12 amino acids. Deletions cut 2 bases from V and 1 base from J, with 5 bases between. In DNA form, the CDR3 reads TGCAGTGCTAGAAGACGGAACACTGAAGCTTTCTTT. Its protein is CSARRRNTEAFF.

This clonotype has more than one count but fewer than ten. The gene calls are TRBV25-1 and TRBJ1-6, with D perhaps matching TRBD1 (5 bases). The CDR3 sequence is 15 residues long. Trimming removed 1 base at V and 5 bases at J, with 9 bases between. Germline-derived CDR1 and CDR2 are MGHDK and SYGVNS. As DNA, the CDR3 is TGTGCCAGCAGTGAATGGGACTTCGATAATTCACCCCTCCACTTT. It translates to CASSEWDFDNSPLHF.

On this clonotype itself: This sequence may be a read error, since a much larger clone differs from it by one base. The genes are TRBV7-9 and TRBJ1-2; TRBD1 might be the D (6 bases). The CDR3 totals 14 residues. Germline CDR1 and CDR2: SEHNR and FQNEAQ (reference sequence). The CDR3 loop reads CASRRGGSNYCYTF. CDR3 nucleotide sequence: TGTGCCAGCAGACGAGGGGGTAGTAACTATTGCTACACCTTC.

The V call is TRBV11-2, the J call TRBJ1-5, with 9 bases matching TRBD1. Germline CDR1 reads SGHAT; CDR2 reads FQNNGV. V was clipped by 2 bases and J by 4 bases; unmatched bases: 3. The CDR3 totals 15 residues. CDR3 sequence (DNA): TGTGCCAGCAGCTTACATGGACAGGGGAATCAGCCCCAGCATTTT. Amino acid sequence: CASSLHGQGNQPQHF.

This clonotype was observed a handful of times. V is TRBV7-2 and J is TRBJ2-5; either TRBD1 or TRBD2 may supply D (5 bases each). Deletions cut 5 bases from V and 1 base from J, with 11 bases between. The CDR3 has 14 residues. The germline V gene has CDR1 SGHTA and CDR2 FQGNSA. The CDR3 DNA is TGTGCCAGCAGCCGAATCGGGACCCAAGAGACCCAGTACTTC. Its translation is CASSRIGTQETQYF.

This rearrangement joins TRBV12-3 or TRBV12-4 to TRBJ2-2, with 8 nucleotides matching TRBD1. The V gene end was trimmed by 4 bases and the J gene end by 7 bases; junction bases not matched to a gene: 14. This CDR3 has 17 amino acids. CDR3 bases: TGTGCCAGCAGTTACGCCCAAATTGACAGGGGAAACGGGGAGCTGTTTTTT. This codes for CASSYAQIDRGNGELFF.

The V call is TRBV5-1, the J call TRBJ1-1, with D possibly TRBD1 on 5 matching bases. V lost 0 bases, J lost 3 bases, and 12 bases lay in between. The CDR3 runs 15 residues. Germline CDR1 and CDR2: SGHRS and YFSETQ. The CDR3: CASSLGRSGYTEAFF. In DNA form, the CDR3 reads TGCGCCAGCAGCTTGGGTCGGTCAGGGTACACTGAAGCTTTCTTT.

The table lists this clonotype with many counts. The chain links TRBV2 to TRBJ2-3; 8 nucleotides match TRBD2. Per germline, CDR1 SNHLY and CDR2 FYNNEI. The CDR3 contains 20 residues. The J segment lost 0 bases and the V segment lost 1 base, leaving 15 bases of the junction unmatched. CDR3 region: CASSEGTASGGRFSTDTQYF. The CDR3 nucleotides read TGTGCCAGCAGTGAAGGAACGGCCAGCGGGGGACGATTTAGCACAGATACGCAGTATTTT. Supplemented by reference TRBV2 and TRBJ2-3, the full variable domain reads EPEVTQTPSHQVTQMGQEVILRCVPISNHLYFYWYRQILGQKVEFLVSFYNNEISEKSEIFDDQFSVERPDGSNFTLKIRSTKLEDSAMYFCASSEGTASGGRFSTDTQYFGPGTRLTVL.

This clonotype was observed at least ten times. The chain carries TRBV3-1 and TRBJ2-2, with D possibly being TRBD2 (7 bases). Deletions cut 4 bases from V and 5 bases from J, with 11 bases between. Germline assignment: CDR1 LGHDT and CDR2 YNNKEL (reference sequence). The CDR3 extends over 14 amino acids. The CDR3 region is CASSRGGPTGELFF. The DNA of the CDR3 is TGTGCCAGCAGCCGCGGGGGCCCTACCGGGGAGCTGTTTTTT.

V gene TRBV14 combines with J gene TRBJ2-1, with D hard to call. The CDR3 sequence is 11 residues long. Trimming pared 6 bases from V and 9 bases from J, leaving 9 bases between. Germline V lookup: CDR1 SGHDN, CDR2 FVKESK. As DNA, the CDR3 is TGTGCCAGCAGTTCGGTGGCTGAGCAGTTCTTC. Its translation: CASSSVAEQFF.